The 2 T cell receptor beta chains presented below share a single source sample, sequenced in a study of siplizumab effects on memory and regulatory T cells. Assay used: immunoSEQ multiplex PCR; TCRdb lists only in-frame clones, some missing. The sample has 3,500 to 5,500 clones, less than 55% seen once. Responder and stimulator cells in the mixed lymphocyte reaction were cultured together for over 5 days at 37°C. Their target antigens are unknown. The sample was CFSE-low (dividing) CD4+ T cells sorted from an allogeneic mixed lymphocyte reaction. These receptors were collected from a human donor in good health; the cells came from an allogeneic mixed lymphocyte reaction. Some clones in this sample may be carry-over from other donors' samples.

V gene TRBV9 combines with J gene TRBJ2-1; no definite D call. Trimming stripped 0 bases from V and 6 bases from J, with 13 bases between. Germline CDR1 and CDR2: SGDLS and YYNGEE. CDR3 length: 15 residues. CDR3 DNA sequence: TGTGCCAGCAGCGTAGCAATAGGTGATCTCAATGAGCAGTTCTTC. It codes for CASSVAIGDLNEQFF.

A few counts support this clone. The chain links TRBV7-9 to TRBJ1-1; D gene ambiguous. V gave up 11 bases and J gave up 2 bases, with 15 bases separating them. Germline CDR1 SEHNR, CDR2 FQNEAQ (reference sequence). CDR3 size: 13 residues. CDR3 in amino acids: CASVRQLNTEAFF. In DNA form, the CDR3 reads TGTGCCTCCGTGCGGCAGTTAAACACTGAAGCTTTCTTT. The full variable domain, rest sourced from reference TRBV7-9 and TRBJ1-1, is DTGVSQNPRHKITKRGQNVTFRCDPISEHNRLYWYRQTLGQGPEFLTYFQNEAQLEKSRLLSDRFSAERPKGSFSTLEIQRTEQGDSAMYLCASVRQLNTEAFFGQGTRLTVV.